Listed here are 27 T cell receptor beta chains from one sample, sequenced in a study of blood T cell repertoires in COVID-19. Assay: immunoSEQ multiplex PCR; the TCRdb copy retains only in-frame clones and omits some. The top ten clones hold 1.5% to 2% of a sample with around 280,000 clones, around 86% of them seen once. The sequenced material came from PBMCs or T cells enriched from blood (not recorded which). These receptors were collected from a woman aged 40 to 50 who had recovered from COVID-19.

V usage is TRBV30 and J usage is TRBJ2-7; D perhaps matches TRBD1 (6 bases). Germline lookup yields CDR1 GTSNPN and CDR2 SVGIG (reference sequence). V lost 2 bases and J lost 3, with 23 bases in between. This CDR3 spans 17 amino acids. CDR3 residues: CAWSPIIKQGHHYEQYF. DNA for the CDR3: TGTGCCTGGAGTCCTATTATAAAACAGGGACACCACTACGAGCAGTACTTC.

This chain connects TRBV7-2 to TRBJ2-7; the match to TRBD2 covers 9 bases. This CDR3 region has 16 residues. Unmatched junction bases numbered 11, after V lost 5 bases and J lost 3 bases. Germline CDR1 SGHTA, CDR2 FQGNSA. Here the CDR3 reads CASSLRGVAGVYEQYF. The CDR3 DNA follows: TGTGCCAGCAGCCTCCGAGGAGTAGCGGGAGTCTACGAGCAGTACTTC.

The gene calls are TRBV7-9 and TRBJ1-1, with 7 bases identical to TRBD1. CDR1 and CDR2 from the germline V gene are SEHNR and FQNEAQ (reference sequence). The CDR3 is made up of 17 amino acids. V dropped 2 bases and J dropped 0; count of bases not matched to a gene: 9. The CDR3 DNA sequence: TGTGCCAGCAGCTTAAAAGGAGGGGGCGCGATGAACACTGAAGCTTTCTTT. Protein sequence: CASSLKGGGAMNTEAFF.

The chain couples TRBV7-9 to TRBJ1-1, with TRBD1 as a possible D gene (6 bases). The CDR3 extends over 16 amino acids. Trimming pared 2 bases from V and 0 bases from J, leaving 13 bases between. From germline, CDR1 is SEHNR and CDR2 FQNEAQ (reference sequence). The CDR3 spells CASSLSQGQLNTEAFF. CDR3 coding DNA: TGTGCCAGCAGCTTATCCCAAGGACAGCTGAACACTGAAGCTTTCTTT.

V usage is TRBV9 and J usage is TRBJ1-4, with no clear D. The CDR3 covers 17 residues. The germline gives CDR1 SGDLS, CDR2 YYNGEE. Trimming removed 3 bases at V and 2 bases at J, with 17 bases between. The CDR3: CASSAGSGPDTNEKLFF. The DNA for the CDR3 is TGTGCCAGCAGCGCCGGAAGCGGACCGGATACTAATGAAAAACTGTTTTTT.

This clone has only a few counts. The CDR3 region is CASSLGPADDGYTF. The CDR3 DNA sequence: TGTGCCAGCAGCTTAGGCCCCGCAGATGATGGCTACACCTTC. This chain uses TRBV13 with TRBJ1-2; D not certain. V dropped 0 bases and J dropped 6 bases, with 11 bases sitting between them. The CDR3 has 14 amino acids. Looked up from germline, CDR1 is PRHDT and CDR2 is FYEKMQ (reference sequence).

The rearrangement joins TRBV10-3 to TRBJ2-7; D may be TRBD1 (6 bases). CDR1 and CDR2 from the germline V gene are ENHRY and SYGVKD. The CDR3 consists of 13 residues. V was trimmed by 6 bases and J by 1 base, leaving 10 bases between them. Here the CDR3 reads CAISRQESYEQYF. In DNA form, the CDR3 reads TGTGCCATCAGCCGACAGGAGTCCTACGAGCAGTACTTC.

The chain's CDR3 is CASTLETGTGDYTF. The CDR3 DNA reads TGTGCCAGCACCTTAGAGACCGGGACAGGAGATTACACCTTC. The chain has TRBV6-5 and TRBJ1-2; TRBD1 matches 8 bases. The CDR3 covers 14 residues. Germline CDR1 reads MNHEY; CDR2 reads SVGAGI. V trimming: 7 bases; J trimming: 11 bases; junction bases outside the gene matches: 15.

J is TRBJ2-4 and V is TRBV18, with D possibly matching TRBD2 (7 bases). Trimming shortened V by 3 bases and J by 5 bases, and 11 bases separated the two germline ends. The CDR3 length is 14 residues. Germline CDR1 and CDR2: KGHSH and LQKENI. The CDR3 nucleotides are TGTGCCAGCTCACCGAGGGGGGGGCAAAACATTCAGTACTTC. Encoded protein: CASSPRGGQNIQYF.

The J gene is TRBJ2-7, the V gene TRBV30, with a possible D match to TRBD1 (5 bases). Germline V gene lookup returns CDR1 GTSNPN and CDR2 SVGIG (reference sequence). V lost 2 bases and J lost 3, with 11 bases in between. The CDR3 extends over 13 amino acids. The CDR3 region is CAWSLQGFYEQYF. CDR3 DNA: TGTGCCTGGAGTTTGCAGGGTTTCTACGAGCAGTACTTC.

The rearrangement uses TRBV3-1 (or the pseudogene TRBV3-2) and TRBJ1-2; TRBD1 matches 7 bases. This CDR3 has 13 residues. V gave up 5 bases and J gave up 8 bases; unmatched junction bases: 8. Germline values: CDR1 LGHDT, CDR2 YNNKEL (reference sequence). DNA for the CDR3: TGTGCCAGCAGCAATTTACAGGGGATGGGCTACACCTTC. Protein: CASSNLQGMGYTF.

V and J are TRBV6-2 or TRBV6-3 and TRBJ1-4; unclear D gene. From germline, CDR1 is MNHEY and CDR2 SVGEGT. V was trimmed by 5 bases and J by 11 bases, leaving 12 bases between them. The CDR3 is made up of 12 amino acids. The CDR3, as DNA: TGTGCCAGCAGTCCGCTCCGTGGCAAACTGTTTTTT. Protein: CASSPLRGKLFF.

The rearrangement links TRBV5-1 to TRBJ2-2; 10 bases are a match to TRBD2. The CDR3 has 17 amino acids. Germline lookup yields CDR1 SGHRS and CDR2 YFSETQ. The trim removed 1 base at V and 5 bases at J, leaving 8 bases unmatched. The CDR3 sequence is CASSLWLAGVGTGELFF. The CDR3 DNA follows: TGCGCCAGCAGCTTGTGGCTAGCGGGAGTAGGTACCGGGGAGCTGTTTTTT.

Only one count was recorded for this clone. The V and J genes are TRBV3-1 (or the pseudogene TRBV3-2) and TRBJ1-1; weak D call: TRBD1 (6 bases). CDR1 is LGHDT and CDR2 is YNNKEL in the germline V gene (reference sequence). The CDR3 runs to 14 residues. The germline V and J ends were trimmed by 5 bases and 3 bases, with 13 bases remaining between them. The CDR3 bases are TGTGCCAGCAGCGACAGGATGAGGGACACTGAAGCTTTCTTT. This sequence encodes CASSDRMRDTEAFF.

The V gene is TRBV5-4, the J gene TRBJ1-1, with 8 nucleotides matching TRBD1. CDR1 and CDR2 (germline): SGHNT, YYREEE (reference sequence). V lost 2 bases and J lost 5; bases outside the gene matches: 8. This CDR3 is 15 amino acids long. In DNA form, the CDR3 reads TGTGCCAGCAGCTTTAGAACAGGGGGTGGAACTGAAGCTTTCTTT. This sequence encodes CASSFRTGGGTEAFF.

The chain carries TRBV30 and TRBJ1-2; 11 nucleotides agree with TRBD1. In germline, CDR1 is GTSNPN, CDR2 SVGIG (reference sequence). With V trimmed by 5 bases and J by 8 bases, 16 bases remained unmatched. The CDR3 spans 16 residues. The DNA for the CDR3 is TGTGCCTGGCGAGGAGACCGGACAGGGGGCTTTATCGGCTACACCTTC. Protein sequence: CAWRGDRTGGFIGYTF.

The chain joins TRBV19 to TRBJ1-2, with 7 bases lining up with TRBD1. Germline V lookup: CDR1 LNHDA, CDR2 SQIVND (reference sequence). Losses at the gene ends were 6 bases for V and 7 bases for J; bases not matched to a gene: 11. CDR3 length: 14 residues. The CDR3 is CASSVDRVISGYTF. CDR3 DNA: TGTGCCAGTAGCGTCGACAGGGTAATCTCTGGCTACACCTTC.

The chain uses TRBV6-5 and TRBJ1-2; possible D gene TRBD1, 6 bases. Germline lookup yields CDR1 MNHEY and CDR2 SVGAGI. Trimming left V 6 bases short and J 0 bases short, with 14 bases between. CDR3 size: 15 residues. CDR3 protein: CASRSDRLANYGYTF. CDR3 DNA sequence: TGTGCCAGCAGGTCCGACAGGTTAGCTAACTATGGCTACACCTTC.

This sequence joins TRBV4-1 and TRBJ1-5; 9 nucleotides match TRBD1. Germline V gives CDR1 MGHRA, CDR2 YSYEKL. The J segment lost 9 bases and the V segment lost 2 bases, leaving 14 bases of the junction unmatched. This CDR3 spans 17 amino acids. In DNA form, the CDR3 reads TGCGCCAGCAGCCAACGGGCACAGGGGGCCGAATTAAGGCCCCAGCATTTT. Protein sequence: CASSQRAQGAELRPQHF.

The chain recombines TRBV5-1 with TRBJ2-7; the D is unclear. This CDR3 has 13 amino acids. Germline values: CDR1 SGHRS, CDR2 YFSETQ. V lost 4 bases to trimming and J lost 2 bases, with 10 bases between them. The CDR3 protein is CASSTGSPYEQYF. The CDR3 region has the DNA TGCGCCAGCAGCACTGGTAGCCCCTACGAGCAGTACTTC.

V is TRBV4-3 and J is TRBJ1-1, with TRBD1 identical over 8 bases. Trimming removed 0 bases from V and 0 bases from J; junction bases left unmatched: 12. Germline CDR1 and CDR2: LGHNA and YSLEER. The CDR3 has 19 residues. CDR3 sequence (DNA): TGCGCCAGCAGCCAAGATCGAGGGCAGGGGGCGAAAGTGAACACTGAAGCTTTCTTT. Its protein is CASSQDRGQGAKVNTEAFF.

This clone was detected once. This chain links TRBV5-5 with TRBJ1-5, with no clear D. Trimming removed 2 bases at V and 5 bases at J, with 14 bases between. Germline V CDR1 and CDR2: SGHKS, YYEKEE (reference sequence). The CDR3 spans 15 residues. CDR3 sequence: CASSFLTDLYQPQHF. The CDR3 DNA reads TGTGCCAGCAGCTTCCTCACAGATCTATATCAGCCCCAGCATTTT.

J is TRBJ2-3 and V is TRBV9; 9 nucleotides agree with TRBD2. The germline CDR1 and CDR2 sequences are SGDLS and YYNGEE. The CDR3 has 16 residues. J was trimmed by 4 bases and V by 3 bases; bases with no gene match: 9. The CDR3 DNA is TGTGCCAGCAGCGACACCAGGCTAGCGGGGCCAGATACGCAGTATTTT. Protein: CASSDTRLAGPDTQYF.

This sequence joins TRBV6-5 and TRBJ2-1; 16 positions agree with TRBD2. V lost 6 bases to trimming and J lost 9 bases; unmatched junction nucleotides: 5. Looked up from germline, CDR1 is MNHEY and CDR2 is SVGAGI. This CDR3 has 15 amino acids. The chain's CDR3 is CASSLGLAGGPEQFF. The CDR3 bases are TGTGCCAGCAGCCTGGGACTAGCGGGAGGGCCTGAGCAGTTCTTC.

This CDR3 is CARSGLGGGRAPPSGTDTQYF. In DNA, the CDR3 is TGTGCCAGAAGCGGACTAGGGGGCGGGAGGGCCCCGCCTTCGGGCACAGATACGCAGTATTTT. V usage is TRBV5-3 and J usage is TRBJ2-3; TRBD2 matches at 9 bases. TRBV5-3 is identified as an open reading frame with a role that is uncertain. The CDR3 covers 21 residues. The junction had 22 bases not matched to a gene; V was cut back by 4 bases and J by 1 base.

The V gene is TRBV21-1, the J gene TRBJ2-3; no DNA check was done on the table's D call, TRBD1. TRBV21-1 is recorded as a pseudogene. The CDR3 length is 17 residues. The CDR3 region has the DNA TGTGCCAGCAGCAAAGAGGGCGCCAGGGGAGGCACAGATACGCAGTATTTT. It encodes CASSKEGARGGTDTQYF.

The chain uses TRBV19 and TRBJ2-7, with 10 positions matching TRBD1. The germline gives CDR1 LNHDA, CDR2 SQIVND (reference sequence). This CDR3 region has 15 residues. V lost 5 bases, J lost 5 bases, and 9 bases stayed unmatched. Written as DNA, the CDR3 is TGTGCCAGTAGTGACCCGGGACAGGGGTCCAACGAGCAGTACTTC. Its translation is CASSDPGQGSNEQYF.